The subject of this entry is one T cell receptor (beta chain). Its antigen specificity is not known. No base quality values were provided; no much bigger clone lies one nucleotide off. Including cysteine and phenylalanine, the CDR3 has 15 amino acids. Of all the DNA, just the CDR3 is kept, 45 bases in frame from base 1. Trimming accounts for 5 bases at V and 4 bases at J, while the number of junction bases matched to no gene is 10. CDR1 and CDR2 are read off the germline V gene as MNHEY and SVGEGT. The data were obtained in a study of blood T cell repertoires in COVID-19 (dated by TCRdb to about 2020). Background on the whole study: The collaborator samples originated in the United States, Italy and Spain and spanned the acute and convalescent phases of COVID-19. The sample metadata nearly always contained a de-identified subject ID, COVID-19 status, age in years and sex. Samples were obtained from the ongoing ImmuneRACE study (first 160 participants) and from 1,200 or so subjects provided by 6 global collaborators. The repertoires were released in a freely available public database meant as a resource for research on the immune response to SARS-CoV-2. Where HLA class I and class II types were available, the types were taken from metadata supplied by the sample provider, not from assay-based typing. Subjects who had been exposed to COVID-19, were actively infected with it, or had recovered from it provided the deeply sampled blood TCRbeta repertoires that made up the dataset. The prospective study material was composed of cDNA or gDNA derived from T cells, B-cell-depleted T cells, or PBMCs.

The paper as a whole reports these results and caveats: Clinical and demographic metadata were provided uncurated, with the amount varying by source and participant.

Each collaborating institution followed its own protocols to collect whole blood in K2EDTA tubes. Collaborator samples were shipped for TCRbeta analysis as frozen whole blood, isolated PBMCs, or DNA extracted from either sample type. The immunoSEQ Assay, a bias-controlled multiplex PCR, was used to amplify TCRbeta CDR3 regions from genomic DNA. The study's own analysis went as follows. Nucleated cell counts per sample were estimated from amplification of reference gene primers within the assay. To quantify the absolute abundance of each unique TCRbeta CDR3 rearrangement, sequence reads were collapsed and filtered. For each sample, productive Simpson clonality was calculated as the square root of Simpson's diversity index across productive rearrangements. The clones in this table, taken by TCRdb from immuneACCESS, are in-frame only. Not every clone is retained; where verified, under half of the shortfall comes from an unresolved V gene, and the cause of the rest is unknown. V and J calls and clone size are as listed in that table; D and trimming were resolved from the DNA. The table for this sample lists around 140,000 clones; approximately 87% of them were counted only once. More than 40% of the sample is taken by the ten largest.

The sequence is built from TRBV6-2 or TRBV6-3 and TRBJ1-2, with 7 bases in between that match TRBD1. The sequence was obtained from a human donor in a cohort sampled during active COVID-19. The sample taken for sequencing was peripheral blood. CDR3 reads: CASSDTGAVGYGYTF. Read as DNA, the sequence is TGTGCCAGCAGTGATACAGGGGCGGTCGGCTATGGCTACACCTTC.